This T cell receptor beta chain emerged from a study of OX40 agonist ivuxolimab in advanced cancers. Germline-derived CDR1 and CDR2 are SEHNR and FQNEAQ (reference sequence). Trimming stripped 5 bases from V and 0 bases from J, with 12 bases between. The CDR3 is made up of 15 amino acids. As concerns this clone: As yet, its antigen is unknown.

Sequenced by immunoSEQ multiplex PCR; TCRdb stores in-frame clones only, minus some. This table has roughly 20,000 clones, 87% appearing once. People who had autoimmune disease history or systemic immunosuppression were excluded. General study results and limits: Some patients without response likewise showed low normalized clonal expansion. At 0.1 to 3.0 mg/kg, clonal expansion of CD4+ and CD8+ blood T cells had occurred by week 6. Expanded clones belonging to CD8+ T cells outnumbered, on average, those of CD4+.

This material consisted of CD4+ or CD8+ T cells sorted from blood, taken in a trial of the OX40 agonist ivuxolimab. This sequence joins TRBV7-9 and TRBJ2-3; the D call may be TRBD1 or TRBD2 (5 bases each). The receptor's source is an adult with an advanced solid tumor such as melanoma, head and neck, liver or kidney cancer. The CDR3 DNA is TGTGCCAGCAGCACCCGGGGCTTGAGCACAGATACGCAGTATTTT. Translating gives CASSTRGLSTDTQYF.